The present TCR beta chain was sequenced within a study of cytomegalovirus exposure and HLA in healthy donors. Germline V gene data show CDR1 as KGHSH and CDR2 as LQKENI. The ends were cut back, 5 bases at V and 8 bases at J, with 10 bases in the middle. There are 12 residues in the CDR3. This PCR relied on a set of 60 Vbeta primers and 13 Jbeta primers. The method was immunoSEQ multiplex PCR; TCRdb's version includes in-frame clones alone and lacks a portion of them. The sample contains approximately 200,000 clones, more than 75% of which appear only once. Sequencing was performed on PBMCs. The source is a woman aged 45-60 years in good health and CMV-seropositive. The rearrangement links TRBV18 to TRBJ2-1; the D is unclear. CDR3 sequence (DNA): TGTGCCAGCTCAATCTTAAATCATGAGCAGTTCTTC. Translating it yields CASSILNHEQFF.